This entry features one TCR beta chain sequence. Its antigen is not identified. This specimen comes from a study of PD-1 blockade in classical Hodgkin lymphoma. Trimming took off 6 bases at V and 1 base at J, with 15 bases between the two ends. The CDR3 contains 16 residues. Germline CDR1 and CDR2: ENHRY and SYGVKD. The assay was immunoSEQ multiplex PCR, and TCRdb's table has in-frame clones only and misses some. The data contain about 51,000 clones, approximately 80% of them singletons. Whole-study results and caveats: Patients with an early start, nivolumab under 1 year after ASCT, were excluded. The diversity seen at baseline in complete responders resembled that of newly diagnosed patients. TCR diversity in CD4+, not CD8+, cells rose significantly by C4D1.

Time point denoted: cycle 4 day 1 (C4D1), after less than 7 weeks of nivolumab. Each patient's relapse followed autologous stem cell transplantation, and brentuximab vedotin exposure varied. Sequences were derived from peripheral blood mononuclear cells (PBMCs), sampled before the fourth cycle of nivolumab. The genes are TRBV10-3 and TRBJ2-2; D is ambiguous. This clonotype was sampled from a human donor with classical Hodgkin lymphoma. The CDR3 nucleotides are TGTGCCATCAGCGACTCACTGAGGCGGAACACCGGGGAGCTGTTTTTT. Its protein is CAISDSLRRNTGELFF.